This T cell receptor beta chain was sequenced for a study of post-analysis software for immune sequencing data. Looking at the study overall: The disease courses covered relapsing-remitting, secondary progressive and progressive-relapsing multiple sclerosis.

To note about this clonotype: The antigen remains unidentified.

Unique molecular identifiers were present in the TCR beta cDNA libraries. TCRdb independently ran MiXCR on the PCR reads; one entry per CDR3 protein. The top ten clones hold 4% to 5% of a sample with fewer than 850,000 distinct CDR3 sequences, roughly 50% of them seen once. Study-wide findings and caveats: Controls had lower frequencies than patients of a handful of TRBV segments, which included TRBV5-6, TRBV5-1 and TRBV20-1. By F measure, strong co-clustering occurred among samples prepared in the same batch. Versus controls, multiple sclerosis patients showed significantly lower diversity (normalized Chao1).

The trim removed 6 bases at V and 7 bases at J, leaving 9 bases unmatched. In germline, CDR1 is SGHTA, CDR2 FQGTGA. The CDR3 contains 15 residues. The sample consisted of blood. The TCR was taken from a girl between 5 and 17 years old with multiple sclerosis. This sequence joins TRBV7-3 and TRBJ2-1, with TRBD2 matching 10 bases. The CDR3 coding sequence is TGTGCCAGCAGGAACCCGACTAGCGGGCTGAATGAGCAGTTCTTC. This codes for CASRNPTSGLNEQFF.